The present TCR beta chain was sequenced within a study of OX40 agonist ivuxolimab in advanced cancers. About the research overall: Each patient was given ivuxolimab into a vein every 2 weeks, at 0.01 to 10 mg/kg.

This clone showed up just once. TCRdb's copy holds only in-frame clones and misses some; the assay was immunoSEQ multiplex PCR. The sample yields 69,000 or so clones, 85% seen once. The J segment lost 4 bases and the V segment lost 7 bases, leaving 9 bases of the junction unmatched. The CDR3 sequence is 16 residues long. Germline V gene data show CDR1 as MDHEN and CDR2 as SYDVKM. This clonotype was sampled from an adult with an advanced solid tumor such as melanoma, head and neck, liver or kidney cancer. Sequenced here: CD4+ or CD8+ T cells sorted from blood, sampled in a trial of the OX40 agonist ivuxolimab. The rearrangement uses TRBV28 and TRBJ2-2; 10 positions match TRBD1. CDR3 in amino acids: CASIIGGQGTTGELFF. The CDR3 nucleotides are TGTGCCAGCATTATAGGGGGACAGGGGACCACCGGGGAGCTGTTTTTT. Variable domain in full (rest from reference TRBV28 and TRBJ2-2): DVKVTQSSRYLVKRTGEKVFLECVQDMDHENMFWYRQDPGLGLRLIYFSYDVKMKEKGDIPEGYSVSREKKERFSLILESASTNQTSMYLCASIIGGQGTTGELFFGEGSRLTVL.